A single sample gave rise to the 8 T cell receptor beta chains below, sequenced in a study of blood T cell repertoires in COVID-19. Sequencing was performed with immunoSEQ multiplex PCR; in TCRdb, only in-frame clones are kept and a portion is missing. The sample lists 300,000 or so clones; roughly 86% were seen once. The sequenced sample consisted of peripheral blood. The receptors were gathered from a woman aged 50 to 60 who had recovered from COVID-19.

This clone was counted once. The chain employs TRBV19 and TRBJ2-7, with 10 nucleotides matching TRBD2. The CDR3 has 15 residues. Germline V gene lookup returns CDR1 LNHDA and CDR2 SQIVND (reference sequence). V trimming: 6 bases; J trimming: 0 bases; junction bases outside the gene matches: 5. The CDR3 DNA is TGTGCCAGTAGCCAGACTAGCGGGTACTCCTACGAGCAGTACTTC. Its translation: CASSQTSGYSYEQYF.

The chain employs TRBV7-8 and TRBJ1-2, with 7 bases fitting TRBD1. J lost 3 bases, V lost 5 bases, and 9 bases had no gene match. The CDR3 length is 15 residues. Germline CDR1 is SGHVS and CDR2 is FQNEAQ. The CDR3, as DNA: TGTGCCAGCAGCCAGCGTGAAGGGGGCTACTATGGCTACACCTTC. This translates into CASSQREGGYYGYTF.

J is TRBJ2-5 and V is TRBV5-6; D gene unclear. The CDR3 sequence is 13 residues long. The germline V and J ends were trimmed by 2 bases and 5 bases, with 10 bases remaining between them. CDR1 is SGHDT, CDR2 YYEEEE, per germline. Here the CDR3 reads CASSLPVGETQYF. In DNA form, the CDR3 reads TGTGCCAGCAGCTTACCCGTCGGGGAGACCCAGTACTTC. The full variable domain, with the rest looked up from reference TRBV5-6 and TRBJ2-5, is DAGVTQSPTHLIKTRGQQVTLRCSPKSGHDTVSWYQQALGQGPQFIFQYYEEEERQRGNFPDRFSGHQFPNYSSELNVNALLLGDSALYLCASSLPVGETQYFGPGTRLLVL.

CDR3 sequence: CSASDQGRADTQYF. The CDR3 nucleotides read TGCAGTGCTAGTGATCAGGGGAGAGCAGATACGCAGTATTTT. V is TRBV20-1 and J is TRBJ2-3; TRBD1 might be the D (6 bases). V lost 3 bases and J lost 4, with 14 bases in between. CDR1 is DFQATT and CDR2 is SNEGSKA in the germline V gene (reference sequence). The CDR3 is 14 residues long.

Only one count was recorded for this clone. V usage is TRBV29-1 and J usage is TRBJ1-4; 7 positions agree with TRBD1. The germline CDR1 and CDR2 sequences are SQVTM and ANQGSEA. Germline trimming cut 0 bases from V and 6 bases from J; bases unmatched to any gene: 4. CDR3 length: 14 residues. The CDR3 reads CSVEEEGAYEKLFF. The CDR3 DNA is TGCAGCGTTGAAGAGGAGGGGGCCTATGAAAAACTGTTTTTT.

This clone has only a few counts. The genes are TRBV4-1 and TRBJ2-7; 10 nucleotides align to TRBD1. This CDR3 has 16 residues. Germline values: CDR1 MGHRA, CDR2 YSYEKL. J lost 6 bases, V lost 2 bases, and 10 bases had no gene match. CDR3 bases: TGCGCCAGCAGCCAAATCGCGGGACAGGGGACCGGCGAGCAGTACTTC. Protein sequence: CASSQIAGQGTGEQYF.

The V call is TRBV9, the J call TRBJ2-2; 11 positions match TRBD1. Germline loops: CDR1 SGDLS, CDR2 YYNGEE. The CDR3 contains 15 residues. V was clipped by 3 bases and J by 5 bases; unmatched bases: 3. In DNA, the CDR3 is TGTGCCAGCAGCGCCGGGACAGGGGGAACCGGGGAGCTGTTTTTT. This translates into CASSAGTGGTGELFF.

This clone was recorded once. The junction and the germline gene differ at one end; a read error may be behind it. V is TRBV20-1 and J is TRBJ2-1, with TRBD2 matching 10 bases. Germline V gene lookup returns CDR1 DFQATT and CDR2 SNEGSKA (reference sequence). The CDR3 totals 11 residues. The CDR3 coding sequence is TGCAGTGCTAGGACGGCTAGCGGGAGTCTCTTC. It yields the protein CSARTASGSLF.